This is a list of T cell receptor beta chains from one sample in a study of T cells in Graves' hyperthyroidism and ophthalmopathy. One entry per CDR3 protein results from TCRdb running MiXCR on the multiplex PCR reads. Of about 610,000 distinct CDR3 sequences in the sample, roughly 14% were seen once. The sequencing input was blood. The origin of the receptors is a woman aged 40-49 years with Graves' ophthalmopathy. Both conserved end residues are trimmed from each CDR3. A D gene is named only where the DNA matches it firmly.

>TRBD2|14|TRBV7-2
ASTPYLAGGEETQY
>TRBD1|10|TRBV20-1
SARGQFYEQY
>-|13|TRBV4-2
ASSQPGLSKETQY
>-|11|TRBV30
AWKTPGTAEAF
>TRBD1|12|TRBV11-2
ASSQPDRAAGYT
>-|12|TRBV7-2
ASTFSGGAYEQY
>-|10|TRBV20-1
SARLGSTEAF
>TRBD2|13|TRBV10-3
AIAGTSGEEETQY
>TRBD2|14|TRBV15
ATSERGLANTGELF
>TRBD1|11|TRBV28
ASRAGGFYEQY
>TRBD1|11|TRBV30
AWSRDRGDEQY
>-|12|TRBV6-4
ASNPSGTSYEQY
>TRBD1|14|TRBV27
ASSFSAAGGYYEQY
>-|13|TRBV19
ASTPWTANTGELF
>-|16|TRBV6-2/TRBV6-3
ASSYRGLNKDSNQPQH
>-|11|TRBV14
ASSRTDQETQY
>-|12|TRBV11-3
ASSLDTWGETQY
>TRBD1|13|TRBV20-1
SAGPTGGAWETQY
>-|13|TRBV20-1
SASSHLVNTGELF
>TRBD1|12|TRBV20-1
SAPTGGSNQPQH
>-|15|TRBV6-4
ASSKYKDRFESIEAF
>-|9|TRBV7-2
ASSLIETQY
>TRBD1|15|TRBV12-3/TRBV12-4
ASSASGTGGARKGYT
>-|14|TRBV15
ATSITGRTSTDTQY
>-|11|TRBV18
ASSNQENTEAF
>-|14|TRBV9
ASSPHEAVVRYEQY
>-|10|TRBV12-3/TRBV12-4
ASSSDSYGYT
>-|12|TRBV18
ASSPSGHPHIQY
>TRBD1|10|TRBV30
AWTGGGVGAF
>-|12|TRBV28
ASTRGEGGNTIY
>-|14|TRBV6-5
ASTPMGGDGNQPQH
>TRBD2|14|TRBV9
ASSVGLDLNTGELF
>-|14|TRBV6-5
ASSYSLVRFQETQY
>-|13|TRBV29-1
SVESRGELSYEQY
>-|14|TRBV6-2/TRBV6-3
ASSYGQNLAKNIQY
>-|11|TRBV6-1
ASSAQNTGELF
>TRBD1|11|TRBV10-3
AISRTGQDGYT
>TRBD2|13|TRBV6-2/TRBV6-3
ASTQGLAGAYEQY
>-|13|TRBV27
ASSLSEQGDTEAF
>TRBD2|12|TRBV4-3
ASSQDQHSGTLH
>-|13|TRBV3-1
ASSQVTGTGNTIY
>-|11|TRBV7-2
ASSFKGTGELF
>-|8|TRBV6-1
ASTSPEAF
>-|12|TRBV20-1
SARDLGQGQPQH
>TRBD2|15|TRBV6-1
ASTSGGLAANTGELF
>-|14|TRBV19
ASSKIRGNSGNTIY
>TRBD1|13|TRBV28
ASTPVTGKDSPLH
>-|10|TRBV28
ASSFLPDEAF
>-|9|TRBV6-5
ASERTDTQY
>-|14|TRBV7-9
ASSFLGTGDQETQY
>-|13|TRBV28
ASSLGDWVSYEQY
>TRBD1|15|TRBV5-1
ASSSVGQGAGSYEQY
>-|13|TRBV25-1
ASSESEQGNYEQY